This T cell receptor beta chain is drawn from a study of CD8 T cells in Susac syndrome. The RNA, roughly 0.45 to 1 ug, was put through reverse transcription using random hexamers. immunoSEQ multiplex PCR amplified TCR beta CDR3 across 54 Vbeta, 13 Jbeta. TCRdb reprocessed the immunoSEQ multiplex PCR reads via MiXCR and lists one record per CDR3 protein. This sample has some 400,000 distinct CDR3 sequences, with more than 80% found just once. The CDR3 runs to 16 residues. After removal of 5 bases from V and 0 bases from J, the junction contained 8 bases not matched to a gene. Blood CD8+ and CD4+ T cells underwent high-throughput TCR beta sequencing.

V and J are TRBV12-3 or TRBV12-4 and TRBJ2-5, with 8 bases fitting TRBD2. The origin of this receptor is a human donor with multiple sclerosis. Source material: CD8+ T cells from PBMCs. CDR3 nucleotide sequence: TGTGCCAGCAGTCCTCGGGGGGGGGAGTACCAAGAGACCCAGTACTTC. It encodes CASSPRGGEYQETQYF.